The 22 T cell receptor beta chains given below trace back to one sample, sequenced in a study of shared T cell receptors in the human thymus. Sequenced by immunoSEQ multiplex PCR; TCRdb stores in-frame clones only, minus some. The sample comprises roughly 700,000 clones, 85% to 90% of which are singletons, and roughly 0.0097% rests with the top ten. This sample was shared with a second study, whose subject was human thymus T cells.

The sequencing input was thymocytes. The receptors here all came from a boy under three years old with a congenital heart defect.

This clone has only a few counts. This chain joins TRBV27 and TRBJ2-7; possibly TRBD1 for D (6 bases). The germline V and J ends were trimmed by 3 bases and 3 bases, with 12 bases remaining between them. This CDR3 is built from 14 residues. The germline CDR1 and CDR2 sequences are MNHEY and SMNVEV (reference sequence). The CDR3, as DNA: TGTGCCAGCAGTTTTAGACAGGACCACTACGAGCAGTACTTC. It specifies CASSFRQDHYEQYF.

The chain combines TRBV7-9 with TRBJ2-5, with TRBD2 matching over 10 bases. The tail of the sequence fits TRBJ2-7 better, so the J call may be wrong. Germline V lookup: CDR1 SEHNR, CDR2 FQNEAQ (reference sequence). The CDR3 is 16 residues long. The CDR3 loop reads CASSLASSGRVHEQYF. CDR3 bases: TGTGCCAGCAGCTTGGCCTCTAGCGGGAGAGTCCACGAGCAGTACTTC.

The genes are TRBV4-1 and TRBJ2-2, with TRBD1 as a possible D gene (6 bases). Per germline, CDR1 MGHRA and CDR2 YSYEKL. The CDR3 spans 16 residues. V gave up 0 bases and J gave up 1 base, with 9 bases separating them. The DNA of the CDR3 is TGCGCCAGCAGCCAAGACTGGGGGCGGAACACCGGGGAGCTGTTTTTT. Encoded protein: CASSQDWGRNTGELFF.

The chain uses TRBV28 and TRBJ1-4, with D tentatively TRBD1 (5 bases). The V end lost 6 bases, the J end lost 8 bases, and 22 bases lay between the germline ends. This CDR3 comprises 16 residues. CDR1 MDHEN and CDR2 SYDVKM come from the germline V gene. CDR3 protein: CASSEGPGLGREKLFF. The CDR3 nucleotides read TGTGCCAGCAGCGAAGGACCAGGGTTGGGTAGGGAAAAACTGTTTTTT.

The gene calls are TRBV5-8 and TRBJ2-7; 7 nucleotides agree with TRBD1. V lost 5 bases and J lost 2; bases outside the gene matches: 16. The germline gives CDR1 SGHTS, CDR2 YDEGEE. The CDR3 is 17 amino acids. CDR3 residues: CASRIGAPGGRTYEQYF. CDR3 nucleotide sequence: TGTGCCAGCAGGATTGGGGCACCAGGGGGACGGACCTACGAGCAGTACTTC. The full variable domain, completed using reference TRBV5-8 and TRBJ2-7, is EAGVTQSPTHLIKTRGQQATLRCSPISGHTSVYWYQQALGLGLQFLLWYDEGEERNRGNFPPRFSGRQFPNYSSELNVNALELEDSALYLCASRIGAPGGRTYEQYFGPGTRLTVT.

The gene calls are TRBV19 and TRBJ2-6; D is perhaps TRBD2 (6 bases). This CDR3 region has 16 residues. Trimming took off 5 bases at V and 0 bases at J, with 11 bases between the two ends. CDR1 and CDR2 from the germline V gene are LNHDA and SQIVND (reference sequence). CDR3 in DNA: TGTGCCAGTAGTTGGGGGGTCTTCTCTGGGGCCAACGTCCTGACTTTC. It translates to CASSWGVFSGANVLTF.

The chain has TRBV5-5 and TRBJ2-7, with TRBD2 matching 12 bases. This CDR3 region has 17 residues. Trimming at V came to 4 bases and at J to 0 bases, leaving 8 bases not matched to a gene. Germline V gives CDR1 SGHKS, CDR2 YYEKEE (reference sequence). CDR3 nucleotide sequence: TGTGCCAGCAGCATGAACCTAGCGGGAGGGAGCTCCTACGAGCAGTACTTC. Residues: CASSMNLAGGSSYEQYF.

The CDR3 nucleotides read TGCGCCAGCAGTGGTCGGGAGGGAAAGAATCAGCCCCAGCATTTT. As protein: CASSGREGKNQPQHF. The chain has TRBV10-2 and TRBJ1-5; D gene unclear. The CDR3 is made up of 15 amino acids. With 4 bases removed from V and 4 bases from J, the gap between germline ends came to 14 bases. Germline values: CDR1 WSHSY, CDR2 SAAADI.

The chain is built from TRBV7-9 and TRBJ1-3; the match to TRBD1 covers 7 bases. Germline assignment: CDR1 SEHNR and CDR2 FQNEAQ (reference sequence). This CDR3 has 17 residues. The V and J ends lost 1 base and 0 bases, in that order; junction bases with no gene match: 6. The CDR3, as DNA: TGTGCCAGCAGCTTAGGCGGCAGGGGGTACTCTGGAAACACCATATATTTT. Amino acid sequence: CASSLGGRGYSGNTIYF.

The rearrangement uses TRBV6-4 and TRBJ1-1; 8 nucleotides agree with TRBD1. V shed 6 bases and J 1 base; nucleotides not matched to a gene: 7. The CDR3 totals 15 residues. CDR1 is MRHNA and CDR2 is SNTAGT in the germline V gene. For the CDR3, the DNA is TGTGCCAGCAGGGCGGACAGGGAAAGGAACACTGAAGCTTTCTTT. This gives the protein CASRADRERNTEAFF.

This chain connects TRBV11-3 to TRBJ2-3, with unresolved D. Germline V gene lookup returns CDR1 SGHNT and CDR2 YENEEA. The CDR3 is made up of 14 amino acids. Trimming left V 1 base short and J 1 base short, with 6 bases between. DNA for the CDR3: TGTGCCAGCAGCTTAGTGTCAGGCACAGATACGCAGTATTTT. Its translation is CASSLVSGTDTQYF.

The gene calls are TRBV7-4 and TRBJ2-1; D is perhaps TRBD1 (5 bases). This CDR3 contains 12 residues. The germline CDR1 and CDR2 sequences are SGHVT and SQSDAQ. Trimming left V 6 bases short and J 7 bases short, with 10 bases between. CDR3 DNA sequence: TGTGCCAGCAGGTCTCCAGGGAATGAGCAGTTCTTC. Protein product: CASRSPGNEQFF.

The chain has TRBV15 and TRBJ2-7; 11 bases map to TRBD2. This CDR3 contains 19 residues. V gave up 3 bases and J gave up 1 base; unmatched junction bases: 14. Germline CDR1 reads LNHNV; CDR2 reads YYDKDF (reference sequence). The CDR3 nucleotides are TGTGCCACCAGCAGGCGGACGGCTTCTAGCGGGAGGTATTCCTACGAGCAGTACTTC. Amino acid sequence: CATSRRTASSGRYSYEQYF.

The chain employs TRBV6-5 and TRBJ2-3, with 10 bases that match TRBD2. The CDR3 runs to 16 residues. V trimming: 3 bases; J trimming: 5 bases; junction bases outside the gene matches: 8. Germline V lookup: CDR1 MNHEY, CDR2 SVGAGI. The DNA for the CDR3 is TGTGCCAGCAGTTATTCACGAGCGGGGGGGGAAGATACGCAGTATTTT. Translated, it gives CASSYSRAGGEDTQYF.

The chain uses TRBV5-5 and TRBJ2-1; 8 nucleotides match TRBD1. From germline, CDR1 is SGHKS and CDR2 YYEKEE (reference sequence). CDR3 size: 17 residues. Trimming removed 1 base from V and 6 bases from J; junction bases left unmatched: 12. The CDR3 spells CASSLQRWGQDPNEQFF. In nucleotides, the CDR3 is TGTGCCAGCAGCTTGCAGCGGTGGGGACAGGACCCCAATGAGCAGTTCTTC.

The chain has TRBV6-5 and TRBJ2-6; D is perhaps TRBD2 (5 bases). The CDR3 length is 15 residues. Germline CDR1 reads MNHEY; CDR2 reads SVGAGI. Trimming stripped 2 bases from V and 4 bases from J, with 9 bases between. In DNA, the CDR3 is TGTGCCAGCAGTTACACTTGGGAGGGGGCCAACGTCCTGACTTTC. This codes for CASSYTWEGANVLTF.

Here the CDR3 DNA reads TGTGCCTGGAGTTACGGAGCTAACTATGGCTACACCTTC. It encodes CAWSYGANYGYTF. J is TRBJ1-2 and V is TRBV30; D remains ambiguous. This CDR3 region has 13 residues. V was trimmed by 2 bases and J by 0 bases, leaving 7 bases between them. Germline V CDR1 and CDR2: GTSNPN, SVGIG (reference sequence).

V is TRBV19 and J is TRBJ1-1; 8 bases line up with TRBD1. V shed 1 base, J shed 3 bases, and the junction held 4 bases outside the gene matches. The germline V gene encodes CDR1 LNHDA and CDR2 SQIVND (reference sequence). The CDR3 runs to 15 residues. The CDR3 reads CASSIGRGQDTEAFF. CDR3 in DNA: TGTGCCAGTAGTATAGGCAGGGGGCAGGACACTGAAGCTTTCTTT.

CDR3 sequence: CASSTTTGTGELFF. CDR3 nucleotide sequence: TGTGCCAGCTCAACGACGACAGGCACCGGGGAGCTGTTTTTT. V gene TRBV18 combines with J gene TRBJ2-2, with D perhaps matching TRBD1 (6 bases). Germline V gives CDR1 KGHSH, CDR2 LQKENI. The CDR3 spans 14 residues. V shed 5 bases and J shed 4 bases, with 11 bases lying between them. Variable domain in full (rest from reference TRBV18 and TRBJ2-2): NAGVMQNPRHLVRRRGQEARLRCSPMKGHSHVYWYRQLPEEGLKFMVYLQKENIIDESGMPKERFSAEFPKEGPSILRIQQVVRGDSAAYFCASSTTTGTGELFFGEGSRLTVL.

The chain combines TRBV2 with TRBJ2-7; 7 bases are a match to TRBD2. The CDR3 extends over 17 amino acids. Germline lookup yields CDR1 SNHLY and CDR2 FYNNEI. The trim removed 2 bases at V and 6 bases at J, leaving 16 bases unmatched. In DNA form, the CDR3 reads TGTGCCAGCAGTGAATGGGAAAGCGGGACCCCCTCCGGCGAGCAGTACTTC. Its protein is CASSEWESGTPSGEQYF.

The chain carries TRBV4-3 and TRBJ2-7; the match to TRBD2 covers 12 bases. CDR3 length: 17 residues. V shed 0 bases and J 4 bases; nucleotides not matched to a gene: 7. CDR1 LGHNA and CDR2 YSLEER come from the germline V gene. The CDR3: CASSQDRASGRGYEQYF. The CDR3 nucleotides are TGCGCCAGCAGCCAAGATCGGGCTAGCGGGAGGGGATACGAGCAGTACTTC.

The rearrangement uses TRBV28 and TRBJ1-1; 12 bases fit TRBD1. The CDR3 has 16 residues. The ends lost 1 base at V and 4 bases at J; junction bases unmatched: 4. Germline V lookup: CDR1 MDHEN, CDR2 SYDVKM. CDR3 sequence (DNA): TGTGCCAGCAGTTTATCGGGGACAGGGGGCCTCACTGAAGCTTTCTTT. Amino acid sequence: CASSLSGTGGLTEAFF.